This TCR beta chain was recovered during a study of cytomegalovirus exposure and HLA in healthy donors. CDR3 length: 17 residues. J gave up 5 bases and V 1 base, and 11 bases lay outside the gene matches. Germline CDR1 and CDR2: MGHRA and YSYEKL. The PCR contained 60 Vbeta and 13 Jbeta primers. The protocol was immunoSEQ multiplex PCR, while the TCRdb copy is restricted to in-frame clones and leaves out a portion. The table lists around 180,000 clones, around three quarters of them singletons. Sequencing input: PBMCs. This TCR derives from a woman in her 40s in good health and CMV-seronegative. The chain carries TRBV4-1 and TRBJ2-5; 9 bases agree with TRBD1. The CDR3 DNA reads TGCGCCAGCAGCCAAGTTTTATCACAGGGGGCGAGGGAGACCCAGTACTTC. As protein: CASSQVLSQGARETQYF.